These 16 T cell receptor beta chains originate from one sample sequenced in a study of T-cell reconstitution after alpha-beta-depleted transplantation in children. Unique molecular identifiers were incorporated when the TCRbeta library was constructed. TCRdb independently ran MiXCR on the PCR reads; one entry per CDR3 protein. The sample consists of approximately 82,000 distinct CDR3 sequences, roughly 15% of them appearing once. The sequencing used PBMCs, mostly from graft donor cells, collected 180 days after TCRalphabeta/CD19-depleted stem cell transplant. These receptors were taken from a male patient aged 2-9 years who had a stem cell transplant for acute lymphoblastic leukemia, so the T cells may come from the graft donor.

The chain employs TRBV29-1 and TRBJ2-3, with TRBD1 matching 7 bases. This CDR3 is built from 19 residues. V gave up 5 bases and J gave up 3 bases; unmatched junction bases: 23. The germline V gene encodes CDR1 SQVTM and CDR2 ANQGSEA. CDR3 in amino acids: CSVLRRRDSTPWGTDTQYF. The CDR3 nucleotides read TGCAGCGTTTTGCGACGCCGGGACAGTACTCCCTGGGGGACAGATACGCAGTATTTT.

The table lists this clonotype with a few counts. V is TRBV12-3 or TRBV12-4 and J is TRBJ2-4; a weak D match, TRBD2 (5 bases). This CDR3 region has 14 residues. Between the trimmed V and J ends, which lost 3 bases and 8 bases, there was a span of 14 bases. CDR3 DNA sequence: TGTGCCAGCAGTTTTCGTCCGAAGGGAGACATTCAGTACTTC. As protein: CASSFRPKGDIQYF.

This clonotype was seen repeatedly, ten times or more. The J gene is TRBJ2-3, the V gene TRBV10-3, with D hard to call. The CDR3 length is 17 residues. Germline assignment: CDR1 ENHRY and CDR2 SYGVKD. Trimming shortened V by 0 bases and J by 2 bases, and 15 bases separated the two germline ends. The CDR3 DNA follows: TGTGCCATCAGTGAGTCGAATAAGCGAAGGGCCACAGATACGCAGTATTTT. Translation: CAISESNKRRATDTQYF.

In its sample, this clonotype was seen a few times. The rearrangement links TRBV10-1 to TRBJ2-2; D ambiguous. This CDR3 spans 13 amino acids. The V gene lost 3 bases and the J gene lost 6 bases, with 8 bases spanning the gap. Germline V CDR1 and CDR2: WNHNN, SYGVQD (reference sequence). The CDR3 sequence is CASSESNPGELFF. The CDR3 DNA is TGCGCCAGCAGTGAAAGTAACCCCGGGGAGCTGTTTTTT.

This clonotype has at least ten counts. The chain couples TRBV7-2 to TRBJ1-5, with 8 bases identical to TRBD1. This CDR3 has 19 amino acids. The V gene's germline CDR1 is SGHTA and CDR2 FQGNSA. After removal of 6 bases from V and 2 bases from J, the junction contained 18 bases not matched to a gene. The CDR3 nucleotides read TGTGCCAGCAGTAGAAATGCCGGACAGGGCGCGGGCGGCAATCAGCCCCAGCATTTT. Translation: CASSRNAGQGAGGNQPQHF.

The V gene is TRBV27, the J gene TRBJ1-1; no reliable D call. Trimming removed 2 bases from V and 2 bases from J, with 12 bases in between. The CDR3 length is 15 residues. Germline values: CDR1 MNHEY, CDR2 SMNVEV (reference sequence). CDR3 DNA sequence: TGTGCCAGCAGTTTAACCGAATTCGGAAACACTGAAGCTTTCTTT. This translates into CASSLTEFGNTEAFF.

This rearrangement joins TRBV3-1 to TRBJ2-7; D is uncertain. Trimming took 4 bases from V and 4 from J, leaving 8 bases between them. This CDR3 comprises 12 residues. CDR1 and CDR2 (germline): LGHDT, YNNKEL (reference sequence). The CDR3 bases are TGTGCCAGCAGCCCGTCGGGTTACGAGCAGTACTTC. Translating it yields CASSPSGYEQYF.

This clonotype was seen a few times. The chain couples TRBV7-9 to TRBJ2-4, with 12 bases matching TRBD2. The CDR3 totals 16 residues. From germline, CDR1 is SEHNR and CDR2 FQNEAQ (reference sequence). Germline trimming cut 5 bases from V and 2 bases from J; bases unmatched to any gene: 4. CDR3 in DNA: TGTGCCAGCAGCCCACTAGCGGGGGGTACCAAAAACATTCAGTACTTC. Encoded protein: CASSPLAGGTKNIQYF.

The chain uses TRBV29-1 and TRBJ2-2; possible D gene TRBD1, 5 bases. CDR1 SQVTM and CDR2 ANQGSEA come from the germline V gene. The CDR3 length is 11 residues. Trimming cost V 4 bases and J 6 bases, with 6 bases left between them. The CDR3 nucleotides read TGCAGCGTTGTAGGGGCCGGGGAGCTGTTTTTT. It encodes CSVVGAGELFF.

The chain is built from TRBV10-2 and TRBJ2-7, with 7 bases aligning to TRBD1. The germline V gene has CDR1 WSHSY and CDR2 SAAADI. The CDR3 consists of 13 residues. Unmatched junction bases numbered 7, after V lost 7 bases and J lost 4 bases. CDR3 nucleotides: TGCGCCAGCACCCCGGGACAGTCGTACGAGCAGTACTTC. This codes for CASTPGQSYEQYF.

Here the CDR3 DNA reads TGCGCCAGCAGCCAAGTCGTAGGTGGGGGCGCATCCGGGGCCAACGTCCTGACTTTC. Its protein product is CASSQVVGGGASGANVLTF. The V gene is TRBV4-3, the J gene TRBJ2-6, with D possibly matching TRBD1 (6 bases). Trimming took off 1 base at V and 4 bases at J, with 20 bases between the two ends. The CDR3 totals 19 residues. The V gene's germline CDR1 is LGHNA and CDR2 YSLEER.

There are a few counts of this clonotype. V gene TRBV7-2 combines with J gene TRBJ2-1, with 8 bases identical to TRBD2. The V gene's germline CDR1 is SGHTA and CDR2 FQGNSA. The CDR3 length is 13 residues. The V gene end was trimmed by 5 bases and the J gene end by 6 bases; junction bases not matched to a gene: 3. The CDR3 DNA follows: TGTGCCAGCAGCAACCGGGGGGGCAATGAGCAGTTCTTC. It yields the protein CASSNRGGNEQFF.

The sample holds a few counts of this clonotype. The chain uses TRBV11-2 and TRBJ1-1; D is unclear. CDR1 is SGHAT, CDR2 FQNNGV, per germline. V was trimmed by 0 bases and J by 6 bases, leaving 11 bases between them. The CDR3 length is 14 residues. In nucleotides, the CDR3 is TGTGCCAGCAGCTTAGATAAGGGAGCGGCTGAAGCTTTCTTT. As protein: CASSLDKGAAEAFF.

This clonotype was picked up many times. The chain joins TRBV29-1 to TRBJ2-1; possibly TRBD1 or TRBD2 for D (5 bases each). From germline, CDR1 is SQVTM and CDR2 ANQGSEA. Trimming stripped 6 bases from V and 2 bases from J, with 14 bases between. The CDR3 consists of 14 residues. Written as DNA, the CDR3 is TGCAGCGTGGAATCCGGGACGGCCTACAATGAGCAGTTCTTC. Translated: CSVESGTAYNEQFF.

This clonotype was detected a few times. V gene TRBV25-1 combines with J gene TRBJ1-4, with unresolved D. The CDR3 loop spans 15 amino acids. The germline V and J ends were trimmed by 0 bases and 7 bases, with 12 bases remaining between them. Germline-derived CDR1 and CDR2 are MGHDK and SYGVNS. CDR3: CASSEYEGGPEKLFF. CDR3 coding DNA: TGTGCCAGCAGTGAATATGAAGGTGGGCCTGAAAAACTGTTTTTT.

A few counts support this clonotype. The gene calls are TRBV16 and TRBJ1-4, with TRBD1 identical over 7 bases. V dropped 1 base and J dropped 2; count of bases not matched to a gene: 10. The germline gives CDR1 KGHSY, CDR2 FQNENV. This CDR3 has 18 amino acids. CDR3 coding DNA: TGTGCCAGCAGCCAATTTAGAGGATCGACAGGGACTAATGAAAAACTGTTTTTT. Amino acid sequence: CASSQFRGSTGTNEKLFF.